This T cell receptor beta chain was profiled in a study of memory CD4+ T cells and cytomegalovirus serostatus. About the study: This sample comes from healthy Belgian adults, about nine CMV seropositive, about 25 seronegative. Broader study findings: The CMV-associated TCR signature appears largely within the CD4+ memory repertoire.

The sort gate was single viable CD3+CD4+CD8-CD45RO+ cells for memory CD4+ T cells. Donors' CMV status reflects serum IgG against pp150, pp28, p38, p52. The CDR3 runs 16 residues. The V end lost 4 bases, the J end lost 1 base, and 16 bases lay between the germline ends. The germline CDR1 and CDR2 sequences are SGHTA and FQGNSA. Remarks on this clone: Its antigen remains unknown.

Method: immunoSEQ multiplex PCR; TCRdb's copy keeps in-frame clones and lacks some. The sample has some 57,000 clones, around 85% seen once; the top ten hold about 0.86%. The gene calls are TRBV7-2 and TRBJ1-1; tentative D call: TRBD1 (6 bases). The TCR comes from an adult in good health and CMV-seronegative. What was sequenced was memory CD4+ T cells from blood. CDR3 sequence reads: CASSYNYRVGNTEAFF. CDR3 DNA: TGTGCCAGCAGCTACAATTACAGGGTGGGGAACACTGAAGCTTTCTTT. The full variable domain, its missing parts supplied by reference TRBV7-2 and TRBJ1-1, is GAGVSQSPSNKVTEKGKDVELRCDPISGHTALYWYRQSLGQGLEFLIYFQGNSAPDKSGLPSDRFSAERTGGSVSTLTIQRTQQEDSAVYLCASSYNYRVGNTEAFFGQGTRLTVV.